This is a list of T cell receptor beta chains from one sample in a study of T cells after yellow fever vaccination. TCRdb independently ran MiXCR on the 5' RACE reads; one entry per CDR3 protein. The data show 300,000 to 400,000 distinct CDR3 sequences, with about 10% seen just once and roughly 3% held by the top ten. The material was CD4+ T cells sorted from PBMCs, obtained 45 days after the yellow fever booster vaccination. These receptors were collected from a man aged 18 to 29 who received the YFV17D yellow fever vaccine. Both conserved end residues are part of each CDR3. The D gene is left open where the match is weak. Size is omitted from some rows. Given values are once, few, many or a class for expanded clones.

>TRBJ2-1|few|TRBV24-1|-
CATSDPYNEQFF
TGTGCCACCAGTGACCCTTACAATGAGCAGTTCTTC
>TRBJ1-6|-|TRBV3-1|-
CASSQDRGSSYNSPLHF
TGTGCCAGCAGCCAAGATCGGGGGAGCTCCTATAATTCACCCCTCCACTTT
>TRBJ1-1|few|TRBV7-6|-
CASSLSGRDSEAFF
TGTGCCAGCAGCTTATCTGGACGGGACTCTGAAGCTTTCTTT
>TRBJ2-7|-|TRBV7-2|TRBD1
CASSTRRTGDYEQYF
TGTGCCAGCAGTACACGCCGGACAGGGGACTACGAGCAGTACTTC
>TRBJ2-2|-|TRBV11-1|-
CASSPRHTGELFF
TGTGCCAGCAGCCCCCGCCACACCGGGGAGCTGTTTTTT
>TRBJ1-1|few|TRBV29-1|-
CSVEGRVGEAFF
TGCAGCGTTGAAGGAAGAGTGGGGGAAGCTTTCTTT
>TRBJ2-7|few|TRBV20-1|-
CSASLGPSYEQYF
TGCAGTGCTAGCCTAGGTCCCTCCTACGAGCAGTACTTC
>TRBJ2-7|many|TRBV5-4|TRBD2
CASSSSSGAYEQYF
TGTGCCAGCAGCTCGTCTAGCGGGGCCTACGAGCAGTACTTC
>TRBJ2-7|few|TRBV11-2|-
CASSGWGPHPNSFTYEQYF
TGTGCCAGCAGCGGATGGGGCCCACACCCAAATTCCTTTACTTACGAGCAGTACTTC
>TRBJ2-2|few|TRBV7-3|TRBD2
CASSSGLAPGELFF
TGTGCCAGCAGCTCAGGACTAGCGCCCGGGGAGCTGTTTTTT
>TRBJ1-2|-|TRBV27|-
CASSFDSLYGYTF
TGTGCCAGCAGTTTCGACAGTCTGTATGGCTACACCTTC
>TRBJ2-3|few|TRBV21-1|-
CAWEVVGVDTQYF
TGTGCATGGGAGGTGGTCGGGGTAGATACGCAGTATTTT
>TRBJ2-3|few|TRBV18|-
CASSPVLGQSPADTQYF
TGTGCCAGCTCACCGGTCTTAGGACAGTCTCCTGCAGATACGCAGTATTTT
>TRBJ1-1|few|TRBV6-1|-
CASSDFGKRSEAFF
TGTGCCAGCAGCGACTTCGGCAAGCGGTCTGAAGCTTTCTTT
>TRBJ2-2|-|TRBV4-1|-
CASSHTRGAPFNTGELFF
TGCGCCAGCAGCCACACGAGGGGGGCCCCCTTTAACACCGGGGAGCTGTTTTTT
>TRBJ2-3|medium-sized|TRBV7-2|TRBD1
CASSPDRNTDTQYF
TGTGCCAGCAGCCCGGACAGGAACACAGATACGCAGTATTTT
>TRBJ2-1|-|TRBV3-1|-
CASSWTTANNEQFF
TGTGCCAGCAGCTGGACGACAGCAAACAATGAGCAGTTCTTC
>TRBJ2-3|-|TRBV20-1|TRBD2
CSASGGDPTQYF
TGCAGTGCTAGCGGGGGGGACCCTACGCAGTATTTT
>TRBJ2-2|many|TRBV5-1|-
CASSPRRQEDTGELFF
TGCGCCAGCAGCCCCCGTAGACAGGAGGACACCGGGGAGCTGTTTTTT
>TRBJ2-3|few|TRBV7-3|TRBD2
CASSLRGLAGDTQYF
TGTGCCAGCAGCCTCAGGGGACTAGCGGGGGATACGCAGTATTTT
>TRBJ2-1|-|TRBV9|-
CASSSRGEYNEQFF
TGTGCCAGCAGCTCAAGGGGGGAATACAATGAGCAGTTCTTC
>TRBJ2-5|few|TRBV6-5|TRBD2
CASSYGTSGDPSQETQYF
TGTGCCAGCAGTTACGGGACTAGCGGGGACCCCAGCCAAGAGACCCAGTACTTC
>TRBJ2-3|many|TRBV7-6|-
CASSLALGADTQYF
TGTGCCAGCAGCTTAGCGCTAGGGGCAGATACGCAGTATTTT
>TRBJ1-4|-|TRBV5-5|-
CASSGTQPSNEKLFF
TGTGCCAGCAGCGGGACACAGCCCTCTAATGAAAAACTGTTTTTT